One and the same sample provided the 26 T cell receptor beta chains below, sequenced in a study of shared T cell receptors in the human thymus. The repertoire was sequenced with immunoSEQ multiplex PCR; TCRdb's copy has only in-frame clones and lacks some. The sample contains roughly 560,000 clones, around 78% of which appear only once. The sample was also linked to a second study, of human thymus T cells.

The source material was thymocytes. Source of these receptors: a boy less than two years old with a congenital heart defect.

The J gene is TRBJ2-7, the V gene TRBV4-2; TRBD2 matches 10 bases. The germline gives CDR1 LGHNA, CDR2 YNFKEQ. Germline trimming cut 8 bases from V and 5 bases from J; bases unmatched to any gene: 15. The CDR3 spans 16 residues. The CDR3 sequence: CASPGASGRVPHEQYF. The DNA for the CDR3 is TGTGCCAGCCCCGGCGCTAGCGGGAGAGTCCCCCACGAGCAGTACTTC.

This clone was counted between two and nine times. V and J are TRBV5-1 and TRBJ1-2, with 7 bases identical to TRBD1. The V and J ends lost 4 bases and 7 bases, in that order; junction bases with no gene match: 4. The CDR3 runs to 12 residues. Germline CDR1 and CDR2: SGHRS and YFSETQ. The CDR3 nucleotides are TGCGCCAGCAGCACGACAGGGCTTGGCTACACCTTC. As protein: CASSTTGLGYTF.

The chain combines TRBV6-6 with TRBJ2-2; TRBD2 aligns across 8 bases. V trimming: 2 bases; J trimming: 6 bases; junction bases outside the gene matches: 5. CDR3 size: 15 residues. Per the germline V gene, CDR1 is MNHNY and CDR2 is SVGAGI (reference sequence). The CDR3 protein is CASSYRAGESGELFF. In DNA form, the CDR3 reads TGTGCCAGCAGTTACAGAGCGGGAGAATCCGGGGAGCTGTTTTTT.

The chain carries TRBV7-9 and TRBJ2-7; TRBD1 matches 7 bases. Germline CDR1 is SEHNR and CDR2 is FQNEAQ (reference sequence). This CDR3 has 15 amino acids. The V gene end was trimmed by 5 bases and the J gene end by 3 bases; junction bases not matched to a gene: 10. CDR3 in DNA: TGTGCCAGCAGCCATAGCGACAGGGCAGGCTACGAGCAGTACTTC. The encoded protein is CASSHSDRAGYEQYF.

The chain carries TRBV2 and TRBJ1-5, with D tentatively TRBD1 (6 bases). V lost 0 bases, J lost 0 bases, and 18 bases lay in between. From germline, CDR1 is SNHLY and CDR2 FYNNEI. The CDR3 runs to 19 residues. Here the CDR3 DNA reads TGTGCCAGCAGTGAAGCTGAACAGGGTGACTCCCGTAGCAATCAGCCCCAGCATTTT. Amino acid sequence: CASSEAEQGDSRSNQPQHF.

The chain's CDR3 is CASSLLAGQGDYEQYF. For the CDR3, the DNA is TGTGCCAGCAGCTTACTAGCGGGCCAGGGGGACTACGAGCAGTACTTC. This rearrangement joins TRBV14 to TRBJ2-7; TRBD2 matches 9 bases. The CDR3 consists of 16 residues. The V gene end was trimmed by 5 bases and the J gene end by 3 bases; junction bases not matched to a gene: 11. Germline assignment: CDR1 SGHDN and CDR2 FVKESK.

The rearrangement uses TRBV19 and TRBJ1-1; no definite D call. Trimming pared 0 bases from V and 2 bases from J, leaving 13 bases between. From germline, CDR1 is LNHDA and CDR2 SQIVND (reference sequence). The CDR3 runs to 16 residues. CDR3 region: CASSIDRRGRNTEAFF. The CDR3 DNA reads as TGTGCCAGTAGTATAGATAGGCGGGGTAGAAACACTGAAGCTTTCTTT.

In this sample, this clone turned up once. CDR3 residues: CASSLGDRGRETQYF. CDR3 sequence (DNA): TGTGCCAGCAGCTTAGGGGACAGGGGGCGAGAGACCCAGTACTTC. The rearrangement links TRBV11-2 to TRBJ2-5; 12 bases are a match to TRBD1. Trimming at V came to 1 base and at J to 4 bases, leaving 1 base not matched to a gene. CDR3 length: 15 residues. CDR1 is SGHAT, CDR2 FQNNGV, per germline.

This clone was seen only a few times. The CDR3 DNA reads as TGTGCCAGCAGCCAAGACCGCGAGGACAGAGAGATACCAGCTAACTATGGCTACACCTTC. Translated: CASSQDREDREIPANYGYTF. The chain combines TRBV4-2 with TRBJ1-2, with D possibly being TRBD1 (6 bases). V was clipped by 0 bases and J by 0 bases, with 23 bases between them. Germline lookup yields CDR1 LGHNA and CDR2 YNFKEQ. The CDR3 extends over 20 amino acids.

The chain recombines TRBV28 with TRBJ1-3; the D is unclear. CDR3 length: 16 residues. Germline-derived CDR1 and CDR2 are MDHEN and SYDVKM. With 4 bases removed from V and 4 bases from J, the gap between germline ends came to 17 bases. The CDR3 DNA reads TGTGCCAGCAGTTCTCTGTCCAAGGAGTCAGGAAACACCATATATTTT. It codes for CASSSLSKESGNTIYF.

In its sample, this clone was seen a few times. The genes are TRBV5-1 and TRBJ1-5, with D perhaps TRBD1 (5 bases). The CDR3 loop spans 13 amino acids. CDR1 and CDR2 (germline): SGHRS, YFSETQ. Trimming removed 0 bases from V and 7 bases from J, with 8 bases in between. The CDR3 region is CASSLVGGQPQHF. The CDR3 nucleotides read TGCGCCAGCAGCTTGGTGGGGGGGCAGCCCCAGCATTTT. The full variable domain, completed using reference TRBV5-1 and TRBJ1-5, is KAGVTQTPRYLIKTRGQQVTLSCSPISGHRSVSWYQQTPGQGLQFLFEYFSETQRNKGNFPGRFSGRQFSNSRSEMNVSTLELGDSALYLCASSLVGGQPQHFGDGTRLSIL.

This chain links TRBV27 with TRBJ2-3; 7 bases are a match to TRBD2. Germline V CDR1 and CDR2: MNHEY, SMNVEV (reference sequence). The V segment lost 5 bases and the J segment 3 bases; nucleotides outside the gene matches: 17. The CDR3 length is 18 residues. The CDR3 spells CASSTLASKPGRTDTQYF. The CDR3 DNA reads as TGTGCCAGCAGTACCCTAGCGTCTAAGCCCGGGAGGACAGATACGCAGTATTTT.

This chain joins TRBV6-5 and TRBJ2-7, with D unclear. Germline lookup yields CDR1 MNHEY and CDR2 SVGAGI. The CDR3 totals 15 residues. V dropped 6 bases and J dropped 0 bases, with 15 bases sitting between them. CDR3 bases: TGTGCCAGCAGCCGACCTGGCGGAACCTCCTACGAGCAGTACTTC. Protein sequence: CASSRPGGTSYEQYF.

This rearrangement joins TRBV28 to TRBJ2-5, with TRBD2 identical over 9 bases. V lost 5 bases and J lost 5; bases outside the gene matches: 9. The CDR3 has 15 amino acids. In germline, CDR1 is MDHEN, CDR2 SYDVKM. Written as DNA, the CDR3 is TGTGCCAGCAGTCTTAGCGGGAGCGAAGGGGAGACCCAGTACTTC. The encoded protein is CASSLSGSEGETQYF.

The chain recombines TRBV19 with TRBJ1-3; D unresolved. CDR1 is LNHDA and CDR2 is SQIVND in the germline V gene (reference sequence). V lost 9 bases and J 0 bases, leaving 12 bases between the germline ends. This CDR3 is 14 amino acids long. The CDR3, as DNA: TGTGCCAGCTTAGTAACCCACTCTGGAAACACCATATATTTT. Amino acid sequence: CASLVTHSGNTIYF.

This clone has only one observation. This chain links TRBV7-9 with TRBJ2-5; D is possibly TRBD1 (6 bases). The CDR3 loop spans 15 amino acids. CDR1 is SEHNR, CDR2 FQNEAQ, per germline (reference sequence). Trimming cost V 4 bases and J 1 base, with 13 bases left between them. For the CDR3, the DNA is TGTGCCAGCAGCTCCCCACAGGGAATCCAAGAGACCCAGTACTTC. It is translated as CASSSPQGIQETQYF. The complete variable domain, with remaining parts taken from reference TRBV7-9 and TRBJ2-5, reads DTGVSQNPRHKITKRGQNVTFRCDPISEHNRLYWYRQTLGQGPEFLTYFQNEAQLEKSRLLSDRFSAERPKGSFSTLEIQRTEQGDSAMYLCASSSPQGIQETQYFGPGTRLLVL.

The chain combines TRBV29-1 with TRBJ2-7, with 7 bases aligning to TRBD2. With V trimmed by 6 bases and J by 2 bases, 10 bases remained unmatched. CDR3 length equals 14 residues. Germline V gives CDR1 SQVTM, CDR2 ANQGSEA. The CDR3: CSVNLGGFTYEQYF. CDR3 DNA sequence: TGCAGCGTCAACCTGGGGGGGTTCACCTACGAGCAGTACTTC.

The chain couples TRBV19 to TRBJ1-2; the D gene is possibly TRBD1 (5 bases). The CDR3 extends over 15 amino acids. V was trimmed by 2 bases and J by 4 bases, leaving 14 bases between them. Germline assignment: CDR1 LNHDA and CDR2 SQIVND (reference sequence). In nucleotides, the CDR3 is TGTGCCAGTAGTATACTACCGGGACTCCTCTATGGCTACACCTTC. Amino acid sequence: CASSILPGLLYGYTF. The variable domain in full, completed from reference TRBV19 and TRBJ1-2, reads DGGITQSPKYLFRKEGQNVTLSCEQNLNHDAMYWYRQDPGQGLRLIYYSQIVNDFQKGDIAEGYSVSREKKESFPLTVTSAQKNPTAFYLCASSILPGLLYGYTFGSGTRLTVV.

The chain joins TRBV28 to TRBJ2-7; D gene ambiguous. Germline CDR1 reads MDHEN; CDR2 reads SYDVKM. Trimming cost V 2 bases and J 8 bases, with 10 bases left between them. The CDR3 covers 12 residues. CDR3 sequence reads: CASSLGDNQQYF. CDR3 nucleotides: TGTGCCAGCAGTTTAGGTGACAACCAGCAGTACTTC.

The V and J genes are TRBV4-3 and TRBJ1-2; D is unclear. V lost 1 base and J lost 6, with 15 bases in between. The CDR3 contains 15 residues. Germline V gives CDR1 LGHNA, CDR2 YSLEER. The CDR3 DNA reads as TGCGCCAGCAGCCAAGTACGAGGGCCCCGGGATGGCTACACCTTC. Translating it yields CASSQVRGPRDGYTF.

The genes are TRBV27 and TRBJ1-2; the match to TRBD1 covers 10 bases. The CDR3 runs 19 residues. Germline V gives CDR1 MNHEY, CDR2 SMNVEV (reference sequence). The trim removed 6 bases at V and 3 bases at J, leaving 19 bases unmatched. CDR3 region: CASSPKSPTGGLIHYGYTF. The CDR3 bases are TGTGCCAGCAGCCCAAAATCCCCGACAGGGGGCCTTATTCACTATGGCTACACCTTC.

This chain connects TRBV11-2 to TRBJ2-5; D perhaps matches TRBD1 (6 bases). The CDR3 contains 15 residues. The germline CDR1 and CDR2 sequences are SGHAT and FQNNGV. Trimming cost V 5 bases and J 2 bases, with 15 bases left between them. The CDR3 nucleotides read TGTGCCAGCAGCCGGGACCGGGACATACAAGAGACCCAGTACTTC. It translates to CASSRDRDIQETQYF.

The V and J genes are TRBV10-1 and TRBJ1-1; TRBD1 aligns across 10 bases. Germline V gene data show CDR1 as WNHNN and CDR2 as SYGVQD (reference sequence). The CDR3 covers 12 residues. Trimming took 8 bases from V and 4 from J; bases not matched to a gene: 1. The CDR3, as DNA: TGCGCCAGCGGGGACAGGGGCACTGAAGCTTTCTTT. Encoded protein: CASGDRGTEAFF.

CDR3 in DNA: TGTGCCAGCACGGGAAAGGACAGAAGGGTCACAGATACGCAGTATTTT. Encoded protein: CASTGKDRRVTDTQYF. This sequence joins TRBV27 and TRBJ2-3, with D perhaps TRBD1 (6 bases). V lost 7 bases, J lost 2 bases, and 19 bases lay in between. The CDR3 loop spans 16 amino acids. Germline CDR1 MNHEY, CDR2 SMNVEV (reference sequence).

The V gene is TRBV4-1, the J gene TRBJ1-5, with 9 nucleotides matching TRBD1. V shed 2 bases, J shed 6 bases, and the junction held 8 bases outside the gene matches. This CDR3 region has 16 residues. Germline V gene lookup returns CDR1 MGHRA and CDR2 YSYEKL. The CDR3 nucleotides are TGCGCCAGCAGCCAACCATGGACAGGGGTGTTTCAGCCCCAGCATTTT. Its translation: CASSQPWTGVFQPQHF.

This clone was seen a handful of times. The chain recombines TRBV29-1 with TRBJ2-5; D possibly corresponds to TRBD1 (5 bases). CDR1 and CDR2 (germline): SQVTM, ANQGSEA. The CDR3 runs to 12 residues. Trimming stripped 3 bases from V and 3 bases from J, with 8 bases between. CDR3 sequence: CSVEGQKETQYF. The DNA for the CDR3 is TGCAGCGTTGAGGGGCAGAAAGAGACCCAGTACTTC.